This T cell receptor (beta chain) emerged from a study of CD4+ T cells in melanoma. J was trimmed by 2 bases and V by 4 bases; bases with no gene match: 6. Germline CDR1 is SGHDN and CDR2 is FVKESK. CDR3 length equals 17 residues. The table came from immunoSEQ multiplex PCR; TCRdb's copy has only in-frame clones and leaves some out. This sample has about 110,000 clones, with about 90% found just once. The V call is TRBV14, the J call TRBJ2-3; TRBD2 agrees at 13 bases. The TCR sequence derives from a human donor with melanoma. The specimen sequenced was peripheral blood. The CDR3 reads CASSLRLAGGPTDTQYF. The DNA for the CDR3 is TGTGCCAGCAGCCTCCGACTAGCGGGGGGACCCACAGATACGCAGTATTTT. The whole variable domain, filled in from reference TRBV14 and TRBJ2-3, reads EAGVTQFPSHSVIEKGQTVTLRCDPISGHDNLYWYRRVMGKEIKFLLHFVKESKQDESGMPNNRFLAERTGGTYSTLKVQPAELEDSGVYFCASSLRLAGGPTDTQYFGPGTRLTVL.